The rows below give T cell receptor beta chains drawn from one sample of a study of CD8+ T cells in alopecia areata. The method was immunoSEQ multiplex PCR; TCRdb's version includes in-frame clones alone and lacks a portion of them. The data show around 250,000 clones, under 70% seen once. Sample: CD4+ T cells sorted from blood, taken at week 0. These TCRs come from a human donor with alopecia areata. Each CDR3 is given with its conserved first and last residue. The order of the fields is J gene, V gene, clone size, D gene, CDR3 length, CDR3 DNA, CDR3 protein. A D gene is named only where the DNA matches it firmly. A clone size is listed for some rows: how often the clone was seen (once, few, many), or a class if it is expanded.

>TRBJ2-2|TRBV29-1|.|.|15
TGCAGCGTTGGAGGGGGAGGCAGGGGAACCGGGGAGCTGTTTTTT
CSVGGGGRGTGELFF
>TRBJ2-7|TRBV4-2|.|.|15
TGTGCCAGCAGCCGTTCAGAAGCAGGGACCTACGAGCAGTACTTC
CASSRSEAGTYEQYF
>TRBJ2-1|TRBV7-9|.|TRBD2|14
TGTGCCAGCAGCTCACTAGCGGGACACAATGAGCAGTTCTTC
CASSSLAGHNEQFF
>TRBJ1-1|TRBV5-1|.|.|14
TGCGCCAGCAGCTTGGCCGGGCAGAACACTGAAGCTTTCTTT
CASSLAGQNTEAFF
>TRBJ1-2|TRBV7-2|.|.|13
TGTGCCAGCAGCACTGCAGGGATCTATGGCTACACCTTC
CASSTAGIYGYTF
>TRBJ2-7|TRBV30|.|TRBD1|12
TGTGCCTGCACCCAGACAGGGTCCGAGCAGTACTTC
CACTQTGSEQYF
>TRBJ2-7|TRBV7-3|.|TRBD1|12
TGTGCCAGCAGCCCGACAGGGAACGAGCAGTACTTC
CASSPTGNEQYF
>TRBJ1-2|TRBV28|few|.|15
TGTGCCAGCACAGTGTTAACGGGGGGCAGCTATGGCTACACCTTC
CASTVLTGGSYGYTF
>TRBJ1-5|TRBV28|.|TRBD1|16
TGTGCCAGCAGGATCCCGGGACAGACCTTCGGGCAGCCCCAGCATTTT
CASRIPGQTFGQPQHF
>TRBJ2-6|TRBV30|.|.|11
TGTGCCTGGACAGGGGCCAACGTCCTGACTTTC
CAWTGANVLTF
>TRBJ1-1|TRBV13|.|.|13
TGTGCCAGCACCATTAGGAGGAACACTGAAGCTTTCTTT
CASTIRRNTEAFF
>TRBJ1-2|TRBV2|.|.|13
TGTGCCAGCAGTGAACAGGGAGGTTATGGCTACACCTTC
CASSEQGGYGYTF
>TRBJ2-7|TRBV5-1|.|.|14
TGCGCCAGCAGCTTGGGGGCAAACTCCTACGAGCAGTACTTC
CASSLGANSYEQYF
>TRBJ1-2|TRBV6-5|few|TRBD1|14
TGTGCCAGCAGTCCCTATCGGACAGGGGGCGGCTACACCTTC
CASSPYRTGGGYTF
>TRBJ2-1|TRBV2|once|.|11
TGTGCCAGCGGGGGATACAATGAGCAGTTCTTC
CASGGYNEQFF
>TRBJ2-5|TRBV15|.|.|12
TGTGCCACCAGCAGATCCGGGGATACTAGGTACTTC
CATSRSGDTRYF
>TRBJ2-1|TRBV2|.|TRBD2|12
TGTGCCACCGGACTAGCGGTGGATGAGCAGTTCTTC
CATGLAVDEQFF
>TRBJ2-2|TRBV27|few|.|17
TGTGCCAGCAGTTCGCCCAGGGCCCCCTTGAACACCGGGGAGCTGTTTTTT
CASSSPRAPLNTGELFF
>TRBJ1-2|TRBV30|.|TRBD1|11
TGTGCCTGGAGTGCGGGACAGAGCTACACCTTC
CAWSAGQSYTF
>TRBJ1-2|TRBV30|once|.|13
TGTGCCTGGAGTCGGTCGGAGAAGTATGGCTACACCTTC
CAWSRSEKYGYTF
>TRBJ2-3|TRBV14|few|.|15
TGTGCCAGCAGCCAGACAGGCCGCCCAACGGATACGCAGTATTTT
CASSQTGRPTDTQYF
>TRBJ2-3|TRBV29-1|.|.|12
TGCAGCGTTGAGAAGGCGGCAGATACGCAGTATTTT
CSVEKAADTQYF
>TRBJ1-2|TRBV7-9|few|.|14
TGTGCCAGCAGCTTAGAGGCAAATAACTATGGCTACACCTTC
CASSLEANNYGYTF
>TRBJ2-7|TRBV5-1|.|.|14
TGCGCCAGCAGCCCGCGGCCCGGGGACGTGGAGCAGTACTTC
CASSPRPGDVEQYF
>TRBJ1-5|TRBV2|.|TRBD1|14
TGTGCCAGCAGTGAGGAGCAGGGGGATCAGCCCCAGCATTTT
CASSEEQGDQPQHF
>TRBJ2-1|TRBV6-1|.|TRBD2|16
TGTGCCAGCAGTGAAGCGTCACTAGCGGGTTACAATGAGCAGTTCTTC
CASSEASLAGYNEQFF
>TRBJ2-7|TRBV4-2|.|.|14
TGTGCCAGCAGCCAGGAGAACCGGGGCTACGAGCAGTACTTC
CASSQENRGYEQYF
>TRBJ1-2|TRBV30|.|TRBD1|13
TGTGCCTGCGGGACAGGCGTTAACTATGGCTACACCTTC
CACGTGVNYGYTF
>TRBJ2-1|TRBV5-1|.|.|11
TGCGCCAGCGGGACTCTGGGGCAGAAGTTCTTC
CASGTLGQKFF
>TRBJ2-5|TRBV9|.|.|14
TGTGCCAGCAGCGCGGGACATTCGGGAGAGACCCAGTACTTC
CASSAGHSGETQYF
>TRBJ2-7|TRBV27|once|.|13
TGTGCCAGCAGTTTATCCCCCCGCTACGAGCAGTACTTC
CASSLSPRYEQYF
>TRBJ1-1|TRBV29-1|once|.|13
TGCAGCGTCAATCCAGGGTCGAACACTGAAGCTTTCTTT
CSVNPGSNTEAFF
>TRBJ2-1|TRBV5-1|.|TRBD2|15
TGCGCCAGCAGCTCTGAGCGGGGGGCCTACAATGAGCAGTTCTTC
CASSSERGAYNEQFF
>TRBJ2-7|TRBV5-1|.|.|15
TGCGCCAGCACCGTGAGGACCGACGATTCCTACGAGCAGTACTTC
CASTVRTDDSYEQYF
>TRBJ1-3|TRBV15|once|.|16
TGTGCCACCAGCAGAGATTTGGCGGTCTCTGGAAACACCATATATTTT
CATSRDLAVSGNTIYF
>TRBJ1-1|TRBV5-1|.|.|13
TGCGCCAGCAGATCGCTTGGTGGAACTGAAGCTTTCTTT
CASRSLGGTEAFF
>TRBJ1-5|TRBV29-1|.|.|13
TGCAGCGTTCTGATGGCAGGGGATCAGCCCCAGCATTTT
CSVLMAGDQPQHF
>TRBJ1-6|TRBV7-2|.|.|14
TGTGCCAGCAGCCTAGGGGCGGGCCCCACGCCCCTCCACTTT
CASSLGAGPTPLHF
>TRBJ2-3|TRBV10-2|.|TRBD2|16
TGCGCCAGCAGTGAAATAGCGGGGGGCAACACAGATACGCAGTATTTT
CASSEIAGGNTDTQYF
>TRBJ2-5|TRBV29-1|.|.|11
TGCAGCGTTCAGTCCCGAGAGACCCAGTACTTC
CSVQSRETQYF
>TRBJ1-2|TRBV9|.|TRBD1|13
TGTGCCAGCAGCCCAAGGACAGGGACTGGCTACACCTTC
CASSPRTGTGYTF
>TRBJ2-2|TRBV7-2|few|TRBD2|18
TGTGCCAGCAGCTTAGGGGTGGTGGCGGGGGCGAACACCGGGGAGCTGTTTTTT
CASSLGVVAGANTGELFF
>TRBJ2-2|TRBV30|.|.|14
TGTGCCTGGAGTGTACGGCGGTTCGGCGGGGAGCTGTTTTTT
CAWSVRRFGGELFF
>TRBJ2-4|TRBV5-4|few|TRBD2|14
TGTGCCAGCAGCTTGGCGGGGGGGGAAAACATTCAGTACTTC
CASSLAGGENIQYF
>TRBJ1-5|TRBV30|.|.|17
TGTGCCTGGAGTGTACAGTGGGCAGGGTATAGCAATCAGCCCCAGCATTTT
CAWSVQWAGYSNQPQHF
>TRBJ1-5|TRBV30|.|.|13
TGTGCCTGGAGTGGGTCTGGAAATCAGCCCCAGCATTTT
CAWSGSGNQPQHF
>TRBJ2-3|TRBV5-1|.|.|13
TGCGCCAGCAGGGTTTTTGCCACAGATACGCAGTATTTT
CASRVFATDTQYF
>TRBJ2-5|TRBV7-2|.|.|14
TGTGCCAGCAGCTCCTCAGGGACACAAGAGACCCAGTACTTC
CASSSSGTQETQYF
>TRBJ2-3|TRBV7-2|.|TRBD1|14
TGTGCCAGCAGAAGGGACAGGGGCTCAGATACGCAGTATTTT
CASRRDRGSDTQYF
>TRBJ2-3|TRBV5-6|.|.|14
TGTGCCAGCAGCCCCACCTTTGCCACAGATACGCAGTATTTT
CASSPTFATDTQYF